The clone carrying this T cell receptor (beta chain) was seen at least ten times. Its antigen is currently unknown. The sample comes from a study of metastatic and nonmetastatic thyroid tumors. As for the study in general: Repertoires from blood and tumor or nodule tissue of malignant and benign thyroid patients were compared. Study-wide points: Relative to benign nodules, malignant thyroid tumors were reportedly characterized by significantly elevated TCR beta diversity in blood and tumor.

Each patient went into thyroid surgery without having received any treatment. V gave up 6 bases and J gave up 4 bases; unmatched junction bases: 9. This CDR3 contains 15 residues. Germline lookup yields CDR1 SNHLY and CDR2 FYNNEI. In the original analysis: Clinicopathological groups supplied CDR3 differences that were used to build a distant-metastasis classifier for papillary thyroid cancer. TCRdb reprocessed the PCR reads via MiXCR. The V and J calls shown here were made by TCRdb, not taken from the authors' results. The sample records roughly 35,000 clones, around a sixth being singletons. Sequences were obtained from blood. The chain uses TRBV2 and TRBJ1-3; 7 bases match TRBD1. The receptor comes from a female donor with papillary thyroid cancer or a benign thyroid nodule (not recorded which). Some clones in this sample may be carry-over from other donors' samples. CDR3 nucleotide sequence: TGTGCCAGCAGGATACAGGGGTTACCGGGAAACACCATATATTTT. Protein product: CASRIQGLPGNTIYF.